Listed below are T cell receptor beta chains from one sample, sequenced in a study of cytotoxic CD8 clonotypes in ibrutinib-treated CLL. Repertoires were generated with immunoSEQ multiplex PCR, while TCRdb's copy carries only in-frame clones and drops some. The data show about 86,000 clones, with 85% to 90% seen just once and less than 6.5% held by the top ten. Here the sequenced sample was PBMCs, taken before ibrutinib treatment. The receptors here all came from a human donor with chronic lymphocytic leukemia. CDR3s leave out the opening cysteine and the closing phenylalanine or tryptophan. D genes are given only for firm matches. Rows may omit the clone size; those that give it use once, few, many or a size class.

J	size	length	V	D	CDR3
TRBJ2-2	NA	10	TRBV9	NA	ASSFEFGELF
TRBJ2-5	NA	15	TRBV15	TRBD2	ATSTGPRTGGLETQY
TRBJ2-1	NA	13	TRBV30	NA	ARGPGGSSYNEQF
TRBJ2-1	NA	14	TRBV19	TRBD2	ASSVPGRLLYNEQF
TRBJ2-1	NA	8	TRBV30	NA	AWAYNEQF
TRBJ2-7	NA	9	TRBV5-1	NA	ASSLMGEQY
TRBJ2-3	NA	14	TRBV19	NA	ASSTVDTELSDTQY
TRBJ2-7	NA	14	TRBV6-5	TRBD1	ASSYIMTGLVYEQY
TRBJ2-7	NA	12	TRBV7-3	TRBD1	ASSSGTGSHEQY
TRBJ2-7	NA	12	TRBV5-6	TRBD2	ASSLAGLALEQY
TRBJ1-4	NA	12	TRBV5-5	NA	ASSLRTVNEKLF
TRBJ2-7	NA	12	TRBV6-5	NA	ASRSWGRASEQY
TRBJ1-5	NA	13	TRBV9	NA	ASSADDRFNQPQH
TRBJ1-3	NA	13	TRBV5-4	NA	ASSLAEEPGNTIY
TRBJ1-3	NA	15	TRBV9	TRBD1	ASSRTPQGAGGNTIY
TRBJ2-5	NA	16	TRBV7-2	TRBD2	ASSLGRAGGRSQETQY
TRBJ1-1	NA	11	TRBV5-1	TRBD1	ASSPVDRPEAF
TRBJ2-7	NA	11	TRBV10-3	NA	AISAGSSYEQY
TRBJ2-4	NA	14	TRBV9	TRBD2	ASSPQAGGSQVIQY
TRBJ2-7	NA	13	TRBV19	NA	ASSISGGGNFEQY
TRBJ2-1	NA	13	TRBV12-1	NA	ASSFGGSSYNEQF
TRBJ2-7	NA	14	TRBV4-1	NA	ASSRTLADRPYEQY
TRBJ1-2	NA	13	TRBV5-1	NA	ASSFRQGGSDGYT
TRBJ1-5	NA	14	TRBV9	NA	ASSPSGGGSNQPQH
TRBJ2-1	NA	14	TRBV6-5	TRBD2	ASSYSGTSTVDEQF
TRBJ2-7	NA	13	TRBV27	TRBD2	ASSYSGRLWYEQY
TRBJ2-2	once	15	TRBV7-8	TRBD2	ASSLRPGLALPGELF
TRBJ2-3	NA	13	TRBV11-3	TRBD1	ASSFRGQGTDTQY
TRBJ2-1	many	15	TRBV18	TRBD1	ASSVRAAGQGNNEQF
TRBJ2-7	NA	10	TRBV30	NA	AWSPLLSKQY
TRBJ1-2	NA	9	TRBV6-1	TRBD1	ASSTGVGYT
TRBJ1-5	NA	16	TRBV28	NA	ASSSLFLGESGNQPQH
TRBJ2-7	NA	11	TRBV5-4	NA	ASSPFRANEQY
TRBJ2-1	NA	13	TRBV5-6	NA	ASRIRESVRNEQF
TRBJ2-7	NA	14	TRBV4-2	TRBD2	ASSQAWTSGSYEQY
TRBJ2-1	NA	14	TRBV5-4	TRBD2	ASSGGAGEDYNEQF
TRBJ2-7	NA	11	TRBV5-1	NA	ASSLRGGWEQY
TRBJ2-1	NA	17	TRBV7-2	TRBD2	ASSQAPWLAGGKQAEQF
TRBJ1-1	NA	11	TRBV6-4	NA	ASSGEAWTEAF
TRBJ2-2	NA	13	TRBV9	NA	ASSPQSANTGELF
TRBJ2-7	NA	12	TRBV28	NA	ASSLVHSSYEQY
TRBJ2-7	NA	11	TRBV18	NA	ASSPPRVYEQY
TRBJ2-7	NA	10	TRBV6-1	NA	ASSEGVYEQY
TRBJ1-1	NA	12	TRBV6-1	NA	ASSEGFVNTEAF
TRBJ1-2	NA	13	TRBV19	NA	ASSIAAGVDYGYT
TRBJ1-5	few	13	TRBV18	TRBD1	ASSPGQGASQPQH
TRBJ2-5	NA	13	TRBV15	NA	ATSRSVAYGETQY
TRBJ2-7	NA	11	TRBV2	TRBD2	ASSEGLSYEQY
TRBJ1-5	NA	12	TRBV2	NA	ASSEREWGQPQH
TRBJ2-7	once	15	TRBV2	TRBD2	ASSEIRTSGSIYEQY
TRBJ1-5	NA	10	TRBV6-5	NA	ATHRIGQPQH
TRBJ2-3	NA	13	TRBV5-1	NA	ASSLVLPSTDTQY
TRBJ1-6	NA	13	TRBV27	NA	ASSSAGILISPLH